The TCR beta chain described here comes from a study of control samples from healthy donors and cancer patients. Trimming removed 3 bases from V and 4 bases from J, with 13 bases in between. Germline CDR1 reads SGHNT; CDR2 reads YYREEE (reference sequence). The CDR3 totals 14 residues. Method: immunoSEQ multiplex PCR; TCRdb's copy keeps in-frame clones and lacks some. Seen here are about 130,000 clones, 85% to 95% observed once, and the top ten hold approximately 4%. The receptor was isolated from a young man in good health. Material: blood. J is TRBJ2-5 and V is TRBV5-4; D is perhaps TRBD2 (6 bases). CDR3 bases: TGTGCCAGCAGCTATAGACTAGTTGGAGAGACCCAGTACTTC. Residues: CASSYRLVGETQYF.